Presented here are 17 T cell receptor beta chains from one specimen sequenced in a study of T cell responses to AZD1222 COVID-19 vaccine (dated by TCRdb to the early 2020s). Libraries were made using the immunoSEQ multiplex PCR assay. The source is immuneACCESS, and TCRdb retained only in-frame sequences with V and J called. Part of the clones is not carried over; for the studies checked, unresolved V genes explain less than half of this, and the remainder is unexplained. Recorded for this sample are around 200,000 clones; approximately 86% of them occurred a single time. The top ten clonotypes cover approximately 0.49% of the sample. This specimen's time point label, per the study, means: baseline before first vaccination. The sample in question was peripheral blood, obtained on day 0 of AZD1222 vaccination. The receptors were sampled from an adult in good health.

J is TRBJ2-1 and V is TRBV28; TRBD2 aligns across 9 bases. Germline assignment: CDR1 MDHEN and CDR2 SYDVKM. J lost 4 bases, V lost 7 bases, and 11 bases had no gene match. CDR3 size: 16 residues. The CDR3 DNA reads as TGTGCCAGCACCGTCGGGGGACTAGCAGGGTACAATGAGCAGTTCTTC. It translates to CASTVGGLAGYNEQFF. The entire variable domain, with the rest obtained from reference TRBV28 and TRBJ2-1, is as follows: DVKVTQSSRYLVKRTGEKVFLECVQDMDHENMFWYRQDPGLGLRLIYFSYDVKMKEKGDIPEGYSVSREKKERFSLILESASTNQTSMYLCASTVGGLAGYNEQFFGPGTRLTVL.

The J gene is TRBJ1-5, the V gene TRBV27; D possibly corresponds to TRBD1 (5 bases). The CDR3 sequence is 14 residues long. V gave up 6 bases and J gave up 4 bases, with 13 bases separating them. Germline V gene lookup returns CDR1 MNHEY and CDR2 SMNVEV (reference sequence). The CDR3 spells CASSIAGWNQPQHF. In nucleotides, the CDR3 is TGTGCCAGCAGCATCGCAGGGTGGAATCAGCCCCAGCATTTT.

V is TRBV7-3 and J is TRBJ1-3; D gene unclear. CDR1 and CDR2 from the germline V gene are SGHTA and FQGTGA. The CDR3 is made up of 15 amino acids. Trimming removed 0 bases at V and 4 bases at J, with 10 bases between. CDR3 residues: CASSLTGNFGNTIYF. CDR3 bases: TGTGCCAGCAGCTTAACCGGGAATTTCGGAAACACCATATATTTT.

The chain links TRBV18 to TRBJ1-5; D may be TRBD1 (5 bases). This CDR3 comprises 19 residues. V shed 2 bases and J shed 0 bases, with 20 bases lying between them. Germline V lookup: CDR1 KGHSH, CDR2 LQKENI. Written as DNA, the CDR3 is TGTGCCAGCTCACCAAAGGGCAGGGCACTACTTGTTAGCAATCAGCCCCAGCATTTT. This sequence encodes CASSPKGRALLVSNQPQHF.

CDR3 DNA: TGCGCCAGCAGCTTGGACCGGACGACCAAAACCCAATACTATGGCTACACCTTC. Its translation: CASSLDRTTKTQYYGYTF. The chain couples TRBV5-1 to TRBJ1-2; D gene unclear. V was trimmed by 0 bases and J by 3 bases, leaving 21 bases between them. The length of the CDR3 is 18 residues. Germline lookup yields CDR1 SGHRS and CDR2 YFSETQ.

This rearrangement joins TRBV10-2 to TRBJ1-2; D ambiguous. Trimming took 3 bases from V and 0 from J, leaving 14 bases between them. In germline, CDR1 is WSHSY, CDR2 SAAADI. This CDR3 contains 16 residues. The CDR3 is CASSDMGNYANYGYTF. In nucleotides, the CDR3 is TGCGCCAGCAGTGATATGGGGAACTATGCTAACTATGGCTACACCTTC.

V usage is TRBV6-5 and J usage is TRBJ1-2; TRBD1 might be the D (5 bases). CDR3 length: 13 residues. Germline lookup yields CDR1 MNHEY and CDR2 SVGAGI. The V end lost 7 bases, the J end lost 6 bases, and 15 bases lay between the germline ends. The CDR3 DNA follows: TGTGCCAGCAACGGCTCACCACAGGATGGCTACACCTTC. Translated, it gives CASNGSPQDGYTF.

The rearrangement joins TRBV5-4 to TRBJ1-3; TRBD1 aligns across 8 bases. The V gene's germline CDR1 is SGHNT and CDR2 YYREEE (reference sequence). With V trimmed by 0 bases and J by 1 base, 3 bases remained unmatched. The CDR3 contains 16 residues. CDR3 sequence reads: CASSLADRGSGNTIYF. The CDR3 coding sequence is TGTGCCAGCAGCTTGGCCGACAGGGGATCTGGAAACACCATATATTTT.

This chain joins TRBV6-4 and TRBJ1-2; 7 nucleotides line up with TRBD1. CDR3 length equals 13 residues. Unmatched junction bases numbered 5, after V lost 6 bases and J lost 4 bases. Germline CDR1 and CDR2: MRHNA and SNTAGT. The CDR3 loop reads CASRRQGLYGYTF. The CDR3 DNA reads TGTGCCAGCAGGAGACAGGGCCTCTATGGCTACACCTTC.

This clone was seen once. CDR3 bases: TGTGCCAGTAGTATAGCGACCTCCGAGACTAGCGGTTACGAGCAGTACTTC. Its translation is CASSIATSETSGYEQYF. The chain recombines TRBV19 with TRBJ2-7; 9 nucleotides match TRBD2. The CDR3 extends over 17 amino acids. Germline lookup yields CDR1 LNHDA and CDR2 SQIVND (reference sequence). The V gene end was trimmed by 1 base and the J gene end by 4 bases; junction bases not matched to a gene: 11.

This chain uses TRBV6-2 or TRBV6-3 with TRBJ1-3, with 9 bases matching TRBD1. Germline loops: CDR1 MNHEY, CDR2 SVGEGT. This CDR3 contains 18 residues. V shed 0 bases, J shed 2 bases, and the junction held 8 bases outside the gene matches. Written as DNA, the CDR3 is TGTGCCAGCAGTTACTCGGGTCCGTGGACAGGGGCTGGAAACACCATATATTTT. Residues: CASSYSGPWTGAGNTIYF.

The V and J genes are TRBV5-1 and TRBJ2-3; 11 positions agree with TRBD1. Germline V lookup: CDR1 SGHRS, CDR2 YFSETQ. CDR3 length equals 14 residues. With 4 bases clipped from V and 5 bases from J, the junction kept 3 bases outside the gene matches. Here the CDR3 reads CASSPGQGGDTQYF. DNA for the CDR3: TGCGCCAGCAGCCCGGGACAGGGGGGAGATACGCAGTATTTT.

As DNA, the CDR3 is TGTGCCAGCAGTCATTCCGGACTAGCGGGGCCATACGAGCAGTACTTC. It translates to CASSHSGLAGPYEQYF. The chain links TRBV28 to TRBJ2-7, with 12 bases lining up with TRBD2. J lost 4 bases, V lost 5 bases, and 9 bases had no gene match. The germline CDR1 and CDR2 sequences are MDHEN and SYDVKM. The CDR3 consists of 16 residues. Full variable domain (missing parts from reference TRBV28 and TRBJ2-7): DVKVTQSSRYLVKRTGEKVFLECVQDMDHENMFWYRQDPGLGLRLIYFSYDVKMKEKGDIPEGYSVSREKKERFSLILESASTNQTSMYLCASSHSGLAGPYEQYFGPGTRLTVT.

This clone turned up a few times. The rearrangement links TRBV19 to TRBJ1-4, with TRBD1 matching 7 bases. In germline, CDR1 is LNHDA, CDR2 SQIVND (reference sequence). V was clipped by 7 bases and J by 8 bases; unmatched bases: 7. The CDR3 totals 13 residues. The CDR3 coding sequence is TGTGCCAGTACGGAGCGGACAGGAGAAAAACTGTTTTTT. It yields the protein CASTERTGEKLFF.

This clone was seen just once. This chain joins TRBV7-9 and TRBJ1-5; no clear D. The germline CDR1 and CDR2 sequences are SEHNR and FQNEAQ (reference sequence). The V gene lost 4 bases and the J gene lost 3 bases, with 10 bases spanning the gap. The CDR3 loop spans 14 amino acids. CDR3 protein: CASSSGRINQPQHF. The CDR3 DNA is TGTGCCAGCAGCTCCGGACGGATCAATCAGCCCCAGCATTTT.

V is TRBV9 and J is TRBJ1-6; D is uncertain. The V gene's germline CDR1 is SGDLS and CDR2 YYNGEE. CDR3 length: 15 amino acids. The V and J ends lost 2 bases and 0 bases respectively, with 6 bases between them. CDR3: CASSVGASYNSPLHF. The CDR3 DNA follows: TGTGCCAGCAGCGTTGGAGCCTCCTATAATTCACCCCTCCACTTT.

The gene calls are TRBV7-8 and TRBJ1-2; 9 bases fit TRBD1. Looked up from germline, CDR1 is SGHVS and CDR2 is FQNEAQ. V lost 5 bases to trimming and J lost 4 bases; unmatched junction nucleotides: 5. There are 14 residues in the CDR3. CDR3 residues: CASSSRDRVYGYTF. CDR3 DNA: TGTGCCAGCAGCAGCCGGGACAGGGTCTATGGCTACACCTTC. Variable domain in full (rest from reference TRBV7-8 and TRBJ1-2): GAGVSQSPRYKVAKRGQDVALRCDPISGHVSLFWYQQALGQGPEFLTYFQNEAQLDKSGLPSDRFFAERPEGSVSTLKIQRTQQEDSAVYLCASSSRDRVYGYTFGSGTRLTVV.